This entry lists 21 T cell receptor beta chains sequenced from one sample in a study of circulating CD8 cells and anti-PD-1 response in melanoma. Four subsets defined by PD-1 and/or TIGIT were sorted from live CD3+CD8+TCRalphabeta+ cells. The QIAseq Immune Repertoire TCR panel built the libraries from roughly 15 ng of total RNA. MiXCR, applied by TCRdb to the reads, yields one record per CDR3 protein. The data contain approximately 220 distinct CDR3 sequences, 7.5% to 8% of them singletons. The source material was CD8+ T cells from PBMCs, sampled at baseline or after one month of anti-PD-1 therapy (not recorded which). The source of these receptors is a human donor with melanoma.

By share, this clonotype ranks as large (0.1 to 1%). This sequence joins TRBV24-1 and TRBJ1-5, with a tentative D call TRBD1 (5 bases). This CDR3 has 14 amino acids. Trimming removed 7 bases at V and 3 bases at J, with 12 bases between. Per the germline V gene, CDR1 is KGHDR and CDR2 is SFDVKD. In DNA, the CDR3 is TGTGCCACCAGCCCGGGACGCTTCAATCAGCCCCAGCATTTT. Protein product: CATSPGRFNQPQHF.

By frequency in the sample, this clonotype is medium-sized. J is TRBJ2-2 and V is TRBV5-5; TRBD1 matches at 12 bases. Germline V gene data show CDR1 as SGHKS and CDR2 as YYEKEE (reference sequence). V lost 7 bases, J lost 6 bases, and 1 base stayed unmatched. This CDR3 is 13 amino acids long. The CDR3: CASRDRGPGELFF. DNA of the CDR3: TGTGCCAGCCGGGACAGGGGGCCCGGGGAGCTGTTTTTT. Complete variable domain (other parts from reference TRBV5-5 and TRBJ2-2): DAGVTQSPTHLIKTRGQQVTLRCSPISGHKSVSWYQQVLGQGPQFIFQYYEKEERGRGNFPDRFSARQFPNYSSELNVNALLLGDSALYLCASRDRGPGELFFGEGSRLTVL.

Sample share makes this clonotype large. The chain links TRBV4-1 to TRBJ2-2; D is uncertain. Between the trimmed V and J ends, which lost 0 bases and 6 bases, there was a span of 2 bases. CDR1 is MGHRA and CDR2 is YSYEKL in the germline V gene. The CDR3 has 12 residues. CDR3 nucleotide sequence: TGCGCCAGCAGCCAAGAAGCCGGGGAGCTGTTTTTT. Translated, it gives CASSQEAGELFF.

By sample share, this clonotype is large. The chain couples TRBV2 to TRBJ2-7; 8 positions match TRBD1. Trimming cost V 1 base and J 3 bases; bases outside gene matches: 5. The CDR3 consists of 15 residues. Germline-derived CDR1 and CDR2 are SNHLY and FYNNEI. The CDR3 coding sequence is TGTGCCAGCAGTGAAGGGTACAGGGGGTTCTACGAGCAGTACTTC. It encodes CASSEGYRGFYEQYF.

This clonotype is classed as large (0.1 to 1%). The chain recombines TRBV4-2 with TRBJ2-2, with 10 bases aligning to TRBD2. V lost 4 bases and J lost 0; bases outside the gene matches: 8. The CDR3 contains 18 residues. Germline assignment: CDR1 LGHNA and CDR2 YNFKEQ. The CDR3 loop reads CASSLLSGGVSNTGELFF. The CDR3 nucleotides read TGTGCCAGCAGCCTCCTCAGCGGGGGGGTATCGAACACCGGGGAGCTGTTTTTT.

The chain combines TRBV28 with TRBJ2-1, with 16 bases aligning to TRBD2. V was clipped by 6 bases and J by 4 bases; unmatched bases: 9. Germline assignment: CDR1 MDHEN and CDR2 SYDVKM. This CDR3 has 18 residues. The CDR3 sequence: CASRPEGLAGGLYNEQFF. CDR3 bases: TGTGCCAGCAGACCCGAGGGACTAGCGGGGGGGCTATACAATGAGCAGTTCTTC.

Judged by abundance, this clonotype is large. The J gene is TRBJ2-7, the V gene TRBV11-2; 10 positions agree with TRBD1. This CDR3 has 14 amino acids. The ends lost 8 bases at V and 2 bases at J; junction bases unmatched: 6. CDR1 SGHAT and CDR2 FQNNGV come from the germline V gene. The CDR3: CASGAGTGAYEQYF. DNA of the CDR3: TGTGCCAGCGGGGCCGGGACAGGGGCCTACGAGCAGTACTTC.

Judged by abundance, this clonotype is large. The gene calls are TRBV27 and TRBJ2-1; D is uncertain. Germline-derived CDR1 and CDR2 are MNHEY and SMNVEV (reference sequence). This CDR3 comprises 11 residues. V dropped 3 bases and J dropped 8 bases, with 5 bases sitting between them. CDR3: CASSFGYEQFF. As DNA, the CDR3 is TGTGCCAGCAGTTTCGGCTATGAGCAGTTCTTC.

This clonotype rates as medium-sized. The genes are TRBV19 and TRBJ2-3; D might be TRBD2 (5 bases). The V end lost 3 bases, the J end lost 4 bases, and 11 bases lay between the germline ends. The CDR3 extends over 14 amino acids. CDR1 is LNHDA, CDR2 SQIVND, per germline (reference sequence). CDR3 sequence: CASSMPGGPDTQYF. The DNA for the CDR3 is TGTGCCAGTAGTATGCCAGGAGGACCAGATACGCAGTATTTT.

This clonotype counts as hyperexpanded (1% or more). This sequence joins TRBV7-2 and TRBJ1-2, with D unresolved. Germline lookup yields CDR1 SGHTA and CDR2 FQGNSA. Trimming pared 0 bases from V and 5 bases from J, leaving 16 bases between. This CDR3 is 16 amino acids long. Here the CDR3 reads CASSLAPETAPYGYTF. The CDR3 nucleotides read TGTGCCAGCAGCTTAGCCCCCGAGACGGCTCCATATGGCTACACCTTC.

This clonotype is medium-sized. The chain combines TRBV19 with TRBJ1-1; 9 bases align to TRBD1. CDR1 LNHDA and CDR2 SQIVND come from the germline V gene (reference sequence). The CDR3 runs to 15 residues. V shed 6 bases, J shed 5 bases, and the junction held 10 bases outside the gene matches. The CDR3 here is CASREGGQGHTEAFF. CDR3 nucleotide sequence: TGTGCCAGTAGGGAAGGGGGACAGGGCCATACTGAAGCTTTCTTT.

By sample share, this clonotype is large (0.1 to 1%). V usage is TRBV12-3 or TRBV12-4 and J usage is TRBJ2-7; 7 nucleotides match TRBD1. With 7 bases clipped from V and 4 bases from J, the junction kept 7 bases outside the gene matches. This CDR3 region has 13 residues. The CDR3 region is CASTRGRGYEQYF. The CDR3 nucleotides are TGTGCCAGCACCCGTGGCAGGGGGTACGAGCAGTACTTC.

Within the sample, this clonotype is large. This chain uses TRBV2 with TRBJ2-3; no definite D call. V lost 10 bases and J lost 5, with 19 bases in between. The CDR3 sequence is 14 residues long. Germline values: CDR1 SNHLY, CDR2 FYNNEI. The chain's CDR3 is CAIPSPQRGDTQYF. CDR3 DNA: TGTGCCATCCCCTCTCCTCAGCGAGGAGATACGCAGTATTTT.

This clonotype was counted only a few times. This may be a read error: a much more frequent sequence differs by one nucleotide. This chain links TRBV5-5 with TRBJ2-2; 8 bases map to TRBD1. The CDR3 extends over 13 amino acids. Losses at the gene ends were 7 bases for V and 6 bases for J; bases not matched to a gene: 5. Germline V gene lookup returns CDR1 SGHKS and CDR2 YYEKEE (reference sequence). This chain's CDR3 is CASRGRGPGELFF. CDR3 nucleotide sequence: TGTGCCAGCCGGGGCAGGGGGCCCGGGGAGCTGTTTTTT.

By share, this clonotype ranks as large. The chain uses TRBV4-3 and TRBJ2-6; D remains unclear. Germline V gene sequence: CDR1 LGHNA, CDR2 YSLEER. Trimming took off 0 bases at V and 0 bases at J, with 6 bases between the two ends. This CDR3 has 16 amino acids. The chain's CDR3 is CASSQELGSGANVLTF. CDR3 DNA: TGCGCCAGCAGCCAAGAGTTAGGCTCTGGGGCCAACGTCCTGACTTTC.

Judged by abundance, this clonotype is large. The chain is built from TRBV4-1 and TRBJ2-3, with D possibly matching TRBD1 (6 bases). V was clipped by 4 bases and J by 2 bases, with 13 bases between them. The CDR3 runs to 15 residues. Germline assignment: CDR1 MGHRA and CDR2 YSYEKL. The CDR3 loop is CASSLVDSYTDTQYF. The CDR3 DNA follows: TGCGCCAGCAGCCTGGTGGACAGCTACACAGATACGCAGTATTTT.

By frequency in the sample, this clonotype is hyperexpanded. The CDR3 DNA reads TGTGCCAGCACATCAAGGGCGGGCGGGCACGAGCAGTACTTC. This translates into CASTSRAGGHEQYF. The chain recombines TRBV7-2 with TRBJ2-7; D is possibly TRBD2 (5 bases). This CDR3 contains 14 residues. The germline gives CDR1 SGHTA, CDR2 FQGNSA. Trimming shortened V by 7 bases and J by 5 bases, and 18 bases separated the two germline ends.

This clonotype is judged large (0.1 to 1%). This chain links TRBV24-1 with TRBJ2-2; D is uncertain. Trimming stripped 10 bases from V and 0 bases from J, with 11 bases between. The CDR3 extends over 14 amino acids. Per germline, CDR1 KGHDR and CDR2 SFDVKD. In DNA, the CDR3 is TGTGCCACTCGACGGGCCGCGAACACCGGGGAGCTGTTTTTT. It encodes CATRRAANTGELFF.

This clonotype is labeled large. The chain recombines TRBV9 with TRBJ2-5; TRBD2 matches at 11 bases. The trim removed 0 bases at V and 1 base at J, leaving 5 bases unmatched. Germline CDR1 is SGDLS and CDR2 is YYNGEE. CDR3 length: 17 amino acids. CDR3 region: CASSVGASGGIQETQYF. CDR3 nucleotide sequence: TGTGCCAGCAGCGTAGGTGCTAGCGGGGGGATCCAAGAGACCCAGTACTTC.

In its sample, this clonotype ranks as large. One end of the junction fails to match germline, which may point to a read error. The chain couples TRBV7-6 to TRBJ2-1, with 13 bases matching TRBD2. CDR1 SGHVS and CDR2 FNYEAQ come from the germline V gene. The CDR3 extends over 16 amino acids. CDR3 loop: CACSKPGLAGYNEQFF. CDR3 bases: TGTGCCTGCAGCAAACCGGGACTAGCGGGGTATAATGAGCAGTTCTTC.

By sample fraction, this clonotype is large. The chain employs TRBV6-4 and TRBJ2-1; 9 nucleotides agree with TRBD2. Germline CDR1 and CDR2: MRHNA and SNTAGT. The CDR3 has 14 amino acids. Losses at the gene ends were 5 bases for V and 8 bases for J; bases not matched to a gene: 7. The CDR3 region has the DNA TGTGCCAGCAGTACGGTTGCGGGGGGGGATGAGCAGTTCTTC. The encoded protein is CASSTVAGGDEQFF.